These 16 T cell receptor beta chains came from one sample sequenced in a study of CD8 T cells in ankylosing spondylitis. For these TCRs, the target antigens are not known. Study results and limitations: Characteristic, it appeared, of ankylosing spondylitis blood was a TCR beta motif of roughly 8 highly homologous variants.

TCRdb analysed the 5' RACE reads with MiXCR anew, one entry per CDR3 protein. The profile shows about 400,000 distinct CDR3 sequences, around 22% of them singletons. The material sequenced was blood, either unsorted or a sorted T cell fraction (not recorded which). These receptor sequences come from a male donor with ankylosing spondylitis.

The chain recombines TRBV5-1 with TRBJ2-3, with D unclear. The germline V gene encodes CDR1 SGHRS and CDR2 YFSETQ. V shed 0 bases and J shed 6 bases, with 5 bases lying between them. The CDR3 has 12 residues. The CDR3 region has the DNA TGCGCCAGCAGCTTGGAAGAGGATACGCAGTATTTT. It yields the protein CASSLEEDTQYF.

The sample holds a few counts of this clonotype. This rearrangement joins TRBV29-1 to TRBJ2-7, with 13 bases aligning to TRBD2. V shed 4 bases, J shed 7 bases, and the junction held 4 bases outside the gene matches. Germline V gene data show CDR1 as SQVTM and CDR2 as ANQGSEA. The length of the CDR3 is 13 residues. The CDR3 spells CSVVGLAGQEQYF. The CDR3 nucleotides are TGCAGCGTTGTGGGACTAGCGGGACAGGAGCAGTACTTC.

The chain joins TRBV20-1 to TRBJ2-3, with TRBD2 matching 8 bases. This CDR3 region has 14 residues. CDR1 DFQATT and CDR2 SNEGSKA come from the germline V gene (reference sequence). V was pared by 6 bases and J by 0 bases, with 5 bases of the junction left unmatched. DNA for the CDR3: TGCAGTGCAGTGAGCGGGAGTAGCACAGATACGCAGTATTTT. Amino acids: CSAVSGSSTDTQYF.

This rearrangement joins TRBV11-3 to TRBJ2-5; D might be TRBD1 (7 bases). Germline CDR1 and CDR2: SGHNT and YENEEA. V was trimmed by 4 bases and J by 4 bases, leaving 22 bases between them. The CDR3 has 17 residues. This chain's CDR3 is CASSSFGGGQGLETQYF. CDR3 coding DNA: TGTGCCAGCAGCTCATTTGGAGGGGGCCAGGGCTTAGAGACCCAGTACTTC.

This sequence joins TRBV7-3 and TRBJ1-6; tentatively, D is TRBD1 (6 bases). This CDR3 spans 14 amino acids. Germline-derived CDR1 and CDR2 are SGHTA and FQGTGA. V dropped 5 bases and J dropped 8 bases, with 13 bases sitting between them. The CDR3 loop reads CASSKEGGYSPLHF. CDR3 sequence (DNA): TGTGCCAGCAGCAAAGAGGGGGGATATTCACCCCTCCACTTT.

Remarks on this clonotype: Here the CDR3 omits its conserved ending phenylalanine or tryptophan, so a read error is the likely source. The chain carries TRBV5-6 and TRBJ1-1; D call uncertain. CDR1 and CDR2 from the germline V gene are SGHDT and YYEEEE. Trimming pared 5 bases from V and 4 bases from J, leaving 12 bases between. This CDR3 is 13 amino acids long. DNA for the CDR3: TGTGCCAGCAGACGTCGCCGGGGCACTGAAGCTTTCCTT. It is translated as CASRRRRGTEAFL.

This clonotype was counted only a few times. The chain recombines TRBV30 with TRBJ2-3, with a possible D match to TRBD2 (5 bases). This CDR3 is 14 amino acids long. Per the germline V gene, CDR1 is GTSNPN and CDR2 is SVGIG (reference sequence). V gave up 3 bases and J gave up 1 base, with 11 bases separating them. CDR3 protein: CAWRLGMGTDTQYF. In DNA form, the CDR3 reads TGTGCCTGGAGACTAGGAATGGGCACAGATACGCAGTATTTT.

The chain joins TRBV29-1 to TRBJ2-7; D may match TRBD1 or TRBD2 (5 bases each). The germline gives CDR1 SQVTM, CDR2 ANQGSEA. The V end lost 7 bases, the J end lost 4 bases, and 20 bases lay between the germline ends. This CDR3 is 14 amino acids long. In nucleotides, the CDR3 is TGCAGCGCTGGGGACGTCGGGGAAAGTTACGAGCAGTACTTC. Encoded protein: CSAGDVGESYEQYF.

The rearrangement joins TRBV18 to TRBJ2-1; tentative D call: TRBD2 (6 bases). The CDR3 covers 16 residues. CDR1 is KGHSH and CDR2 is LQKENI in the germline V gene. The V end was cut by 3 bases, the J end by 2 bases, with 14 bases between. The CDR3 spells CASSPPTGVAYNEQFF. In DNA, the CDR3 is TGTGCCAGCTCACCCCCGACGGGAGTGGCCTACAATGAGCAGTTCTTC.

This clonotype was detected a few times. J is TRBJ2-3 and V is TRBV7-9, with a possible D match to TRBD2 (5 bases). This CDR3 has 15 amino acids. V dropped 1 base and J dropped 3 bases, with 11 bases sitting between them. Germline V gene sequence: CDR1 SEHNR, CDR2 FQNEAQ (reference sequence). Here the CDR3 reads CASSLELVLTDTQYF. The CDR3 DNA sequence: TGTGCCAGCAGCTTAGAACTAGTACTAACAGATACGCAGTATTTT.

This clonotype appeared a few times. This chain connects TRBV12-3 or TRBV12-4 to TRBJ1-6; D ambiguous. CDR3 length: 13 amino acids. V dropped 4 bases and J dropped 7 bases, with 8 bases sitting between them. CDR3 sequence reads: CASSWTANSPLHF. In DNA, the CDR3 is TGTGCCAGCAGTTGGACGGCGAATTCACCCCTCCACTTT.

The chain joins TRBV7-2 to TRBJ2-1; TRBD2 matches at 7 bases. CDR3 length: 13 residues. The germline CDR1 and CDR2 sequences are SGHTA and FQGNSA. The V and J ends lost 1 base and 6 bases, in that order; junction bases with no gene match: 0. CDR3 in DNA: TGTGCCAGCAGCTTAGGCGGGGGCAATGAGCAGTTCTTC. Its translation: CASSLGGGNEQFF. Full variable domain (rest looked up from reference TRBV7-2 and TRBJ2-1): GAGVSQSPSNKVTEKGKDVELRCDPISGHTALYWYRQSLGQGLEFLIYFQGNSAPDKSGLPSDRFSAERTGGSVSTLTIQRTQQEDSAVYLCASSLGGGNEQFFGPGTRLTVL.

The CDR3 reads CSVEQGGGNTIYF. CDR3 in DNA: TGCAGCGTTGAACAAGGGGGTGGAAACACCATATATTTT. This chain uses TRBV29-1 with TRBJ1-3; a weak D match, TRBD1 (6 bases). The CDR3 is 13 residues long. V shed 2 bases and J shed 3 bases, with 8 bases lying between them. Per germline, CDR1 SQVTM and CDR2 ANQGSEA.

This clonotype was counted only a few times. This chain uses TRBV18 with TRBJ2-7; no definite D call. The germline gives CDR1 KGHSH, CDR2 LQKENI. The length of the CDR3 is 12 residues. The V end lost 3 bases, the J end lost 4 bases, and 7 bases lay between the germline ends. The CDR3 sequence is CASSPSAYEQYF. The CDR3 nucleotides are TGTGCCAGCTCACCTTCGGCGTACGAGCAGTACTTC. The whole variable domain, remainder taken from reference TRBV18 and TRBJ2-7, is NAGVMQNPRHLVRRRGQEARLRCSPMKGHSHVYWYRQLPEEGLKFMVYLQKENIIDESGMPKERFSAEFPKEGPSILRIQQVVRGDSAAYFCASSPSAYEQYFGPGTRLTVT.

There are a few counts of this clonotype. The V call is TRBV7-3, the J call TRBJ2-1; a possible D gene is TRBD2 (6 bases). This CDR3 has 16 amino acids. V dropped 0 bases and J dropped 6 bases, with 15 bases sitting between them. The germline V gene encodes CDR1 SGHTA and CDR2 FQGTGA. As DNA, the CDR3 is TGTGCCAGCAGCTTAACTAAAACTAGCTACGGCAATGAGCAGTTCTTC. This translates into CASSLTKTSYGNEQFF.

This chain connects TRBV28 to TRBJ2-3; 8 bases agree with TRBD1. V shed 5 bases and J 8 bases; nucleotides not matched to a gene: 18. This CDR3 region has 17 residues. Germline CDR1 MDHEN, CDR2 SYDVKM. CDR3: CASSDPRGQERDPTQYF. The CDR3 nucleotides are TGTGCCAGCAGTGATCCTCGGGGACAGGAGAGAGACCCTACGCAGTATTTT.